The subject of this entry is one T cell receptor (beta chain). One base away lies a much larger clone, so this may be a sequencing read error. One entry per CDR3 protein, called by TCRdb with MiXCR from the PCR reads. The sample contains under 100,000 distinct CDR3 sequences, about 50% of which appear only once. This sample is drawn from a study of CDR3 diversity in severe acne. This CDR3 contains 12 residues. Germline CDR1 reads LNHDA; CDR2 reads SQIVND (reference sequence). Sequencing was carried out using blood. This chain joins TRBV19 and TRBJ1-1; D might be TRBD1 (5 bases). The sequence derives from a male donor in good health, serving as a control. CDR3 in DNA: TGTGCCAGTGGCCCCGGGACCCTTGAAGCTTCCTTT. Protein sequence: CASGPGTLEASF.